This TCR beta chain was sequenced for a study of high-grade serous ovarian cancer treatment subgroups (dated by TCRdb to the early 2020s). In the study overall: Sequencing yielded a mean of around 13,000 reads and under 7,500 unique TCR beta rearrangements per sample. Under a laparoscopic triage algorithm, patients with high-grade serous ovarian cancer were grouped by complete gross resection or by neoadjuvant chemotherapy response, and the study profiled the TCR beta repertoires of these patients. One primary tumor sample and two metastatic tumor samples were collected from each patient, for a total of 90 or so samples. A cohort of 30 patients was included: 10 with no residual disease after primary surgery (R0), 10 who were excellent NACT responders, and 10 who were poor NACT responders.

The roughly 100 tumor samples underwent high-throughput TCR profiling with ImmunoSEQ. In the source study's methods: Repertoire diversity metrics included richness (unique productive sequences), clonality, evenness and relatedness; Bhattacharyya coefficient assessed similarity between samples. A sensitivity analysis that removed TCRs with fewer than two reads produced consistent conclusions. Here the immuneACCESS table is served through TCRdb, limited to in-frame sequences with V and J called. Missing clones are a known gap in these copies; in checked studies unresolved V genes cover under half, and the rest lacks a known reason. V, J and clone size derive from that table, while D and trimming were established from the DNA sequence. Here the sample has thousands of clones; about 80% occur a single time. The top ten hold about 9.4% of the sample. Collection of tumor samples took place before definitive surgery or chemotherapy. Genomic DNA was extracted by the MD Anderson Biospecimen Extraction Resource, and TCR sequencing was done by the MD Anderson Cancer Genomics Laboratory.

In regard to this clone: No antigen is known for it. One base away there is no much larger clone; base qualities are not given.

V is clipped by 2 bases and J by 6 bases, and the sequence between their germline boundaries is 6 bases long. CDR1 and CDR2 were assigned from the germline V gene as SGHVS and FQNEAQ. The cysteine opens and the phenylalanine closes a CDR3 of 12 amino acids. Only the CDR3 portion is preserved as DNA: 36 bases, with reading frame beginning at the first base. Here is what the overall study found, with its caveats: TCR repertoire analyses focused on CDR3; CDR1 and CDR2 were not analyzed. Repertoire similarity ranging from roughly 0.1 to 0.79 was observed between tumors from the same patient, whereas almost no similarity was observed between different patients. TCR clonal relatedness showed a positive correlation with neoantigen level and a trend toward positive correlation with copy number variation and mutation load from whole-genome sequencing. Spatial information was not captured by bulk tumor TCR sequencing, so insight into HGSC tumor complexity and diversity was limited.

The chain employs TRBV7-8 and TRBJ2-3, with no reliable assignment of the D segment. The sequence was obtained from a human donor with high-grade serous ovarian cancer. Sequenced material: tumor tissue. The DNA sequence is as follows: TGTGCCAGCAGCTTACGTGCGGATACGCAGTATTTT. Its coded protein is CASSLRADTQYF.